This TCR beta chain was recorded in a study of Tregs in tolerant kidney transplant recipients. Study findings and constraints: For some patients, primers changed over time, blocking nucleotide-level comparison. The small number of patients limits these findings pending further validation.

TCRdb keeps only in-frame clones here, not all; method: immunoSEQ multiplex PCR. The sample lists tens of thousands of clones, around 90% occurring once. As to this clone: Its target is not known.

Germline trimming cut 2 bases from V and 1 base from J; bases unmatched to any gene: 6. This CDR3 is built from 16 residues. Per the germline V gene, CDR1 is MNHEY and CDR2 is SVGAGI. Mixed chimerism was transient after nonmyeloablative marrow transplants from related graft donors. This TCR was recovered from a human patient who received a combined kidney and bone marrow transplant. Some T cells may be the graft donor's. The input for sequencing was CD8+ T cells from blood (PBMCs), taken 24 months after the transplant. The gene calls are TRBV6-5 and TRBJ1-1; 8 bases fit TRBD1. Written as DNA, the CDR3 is TGTGCCAGCAGTTACCGAACAGGGGGGGGGAACACTGAAGCTTTCTTT. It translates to CASSYRTGGGNTEAFF.